Listed below are T cell receptor beta chains from one sample, sequenced in a study of metastatic and nonmetastatic thyroid tumors. MiXCR reprocessed the PCR reads for TCRdb. The sample has tens of thousands of clones, roughly 20% seen once. The specimen sequenced was blood. The receptors were gathered from a female donor with papillary thyroid cancer or a benign thyroid nodule (not recorded which). Some clones in this sample may be carry-over from other donors' samples. Both conserved end residues are part of each CDR3. The D gene is left open where the match is weak. Clone size appears in some rows only: once, few, many, or a class for an expanded clone.

V gene	D gene	clone size	J gene	CDR3 DNA	CDR3 protein
TRBV28	TRBD2	many	TRBJ2-2	TGTGCCAGTGGGCTAGCGGTCACCGGGGAGCTGTTTTTT	CASGLAVTGELFF
TRBV10-3	.	many	TRBJ2-2	TGTGCCTCCCATGAAGACTTGTCCACCGGGGAGCTGTTTTTT	CASHEDLSTGELFF
TRBV6-1	.	few	TRBJ1-5	TGTGCCAGCAGTCGGACCGGGGGACGGCATCCCCATCATTTT	CASSRTGGRHPHHF
TRBV7-2	.	many	TRBJ2-3	TGTGCCAGCAGCTTCTACAGGGAAGATACGCAGTATTTT	CASSFYREDTQYF
TRBV5-1	TRBD2	many	TRBJ2-1	TGCGCCAGCAGCTCGACCGGGGGGGCCTACAATGAGCAGTTCTTC	CASSSTGGAYNEQFF
TRBV19	TRBD1	many	TRBJ1-4	TGTGCCAGTAGTATGGGACAGGGTGTTGAAAAACTGTTTTTT	CASSMGQGVEKLFF
TRBV6-2/TRBV6-3	.	many	TRBJ2-1	TGTGCCAGCAGACGGGACTCGAGCTCCTACAATGAGCAGTTCTTC	CASRRDSSSYNEQFF
TRBV4-1	.	.	TRBJ2-7	TGCGCCAGCAGTTTCGTACCGACGACCTACGAGCAGTACTTC	CASSFVPTTYEQYF
TRBV4-1	.	once	TRBJ2-7	TGCGCCAGCAGCCAAGCTCTAGAGAGATACGAGCAGTACTTC	CASSQALERYEQYF
TRBV24-1	.	many	TRBJ2-3	TGTGCCACCAAAGCTTCGGGAACAGATACGCAGTATTTT	CATKASGTDTQYF
TRBV7-2	.	many	TRBJ1-3	TGTGCCAGCAGCTTAGGGGGCATCTCTGGAAACACCATATATTTT	CASSLGGISGNTIYF
TRBV12-5	TRBD1	many	TRBJ2-7	TGTGCTAGTGGTTTGTCGACAGGGGGAGCCTACGAGCAGTACTTC	CASGLSTGGAYEQYF
TRBV28	.	many	TRBJ2-3	TGTGCCAGCAGTCCAACGGGACAAAGCACAGATACGCAGTATTTT	CASSPTGQSTDTQYF
TRBV12-3/TRBV12-4	TRBD2	many	TRBJ2-7	TGTGCCAGCAGTCCTCGTAGCGGGAGTTCCTACGAGCAGTACTTC	CASSPRSGSSYEQYF
TRBV3-1	.	.	TRBJ1-2	TGTGCCAGCAGCCAGAACACAGGGTTCTATGGCTACACCTTC	CASSQNTGFYGYTF
TRBV3-1	.	many	TRBJ2-7	TGTGCCAGCAGCCAAGATAACGGCCCCCGGCGGGAGCAGTACTTC	CASSQDNGPRREQYF
TRBV9	.	many	TRBJ1-6	TGTGCCAGCAGCCCTAACAGGGTTTCGAATTCACCCCTCCACTTT	CASSPNRVSNSPLHF
TRBV5-5	TRBD2	many	TRBJ2-1	TGTGCCAGCAGCTTGGGAGGGGCGGGAGGGTACAATGAGCAGTTCTTC	CASSLGGAGGYNEQFF
TRBV29-1	TRBD1	many	TRBJ2-1	TGCAGCGTTGGAACAACAGGGGGTACTGAGCAGTTCTTC	CSVGTTGGTEQFF
TRBV20-1	.	once	TRBJ2-1	TGCAGTGCTGCTCCGGGCCCGGGCAATGAGCAGTTCTTC	CSAAPGPGNEQFF
TRBV2	TRBD1	many	TRBJ1-5	TGTGCCAGCAGTGAAGCGTATGGGGGACAGGGGAGTCAGCCCCAGCATTTT	CASSEAYGGQGSQPQHF
TRBV28	TRBD1	many	TRBJ2-7	TGTGCCAGCAGTTCCCCGGGACAGGGGGCGGGAGAGCAGTACTTC	CASSSPGQGAGEQYF
TRBV6-1	.	.	TRBJ2-7	TGTGCCAGCAGTGATCTCTACAGGGCCTCCGGTGAGCAGTACTTC	CASSDLYRASGEQYF